These 30 T cell receptor beta chains were sequenced from one sample in a study of cytomegalovirus exposure and HLA in healthy donors. PCR was performed using 60 Vbeta and 13 Jbeta primers. The data were produced by immunoSEQ multiplex PCR, yet TCRdb's version contains in-frame clones alone and is incomplete. The sample records about 140,000 clones, 60% to 80% being singletons. Sequenced: PBMCs. These receptors came from a woman between 25 and 40 years old in good health and CMV-seronegative.

V usage is TRBV9 and J usage is TRBJ1-2, with D unresolved. V gave up 0 bases and J gave up 5 bases, with 8 bases separating them. Germline assignment: CDR1 SGDLS and CDR2 YYNGEE. The CDR3 consists of 13 residues. CDR3 bases: TGTGCCAGCAGCGTAGCTCCCGGTTATGGCTACACCTTC. It is translated as CASSVAPGYGYTF.

The J gene is TRBJ1-1, the V gene TRBV2; no clear D gene. Per germline, CDR1 SNHLY and CDR2 FYNNEI. Trimming stripped 5 bases from V and 2 bases from J, with 9 bases between. This CDR3 has 13 amino acids. CDR3 region: CASSYRRNTEAFF. CDR3 nucleotides: TGTGCCAGCAGTTACAGACGTAACACTGAAGCTTTCTTT.

The chain has TRBV6-5 and TRBJ1-2; 7 bases map to TRBD1. Germline V gene sequence: CDR1 MNHEY, CDR2 SVGAGI. The CDR3 covers 15 residues. V dropped 0 bases and J dropped 3; count of bases not matched to a gene: 4. CDR3 nucleotides: TGTGCCAGCAGTTACTCCCCGGGACAGTACTATGGCTACACCTTC. Its translation is CASSYSPGQYYGYTF.

The chain recombines TRBV6-5 with TRBJ1-1; TRBD1 aligns across 9 bases. The V and J ends lost 3 bases and 2 bases, in that order; junction bases with no gene match: 1. This CDR3 contains 14 residues. Germline CDR1 is MNHEY and CDR2 is SVGAGI. DNA for the CDR3: TGTGCCAGCAGTTATACAGGGGGCAACACTGAAGCTTTCTTT. Encoded protein: CASSYTGGNTEAFF.

V and J are TRBV10-3 and TRBJ2-3; perhaps TRBD1 as D (5 bases). The germline V and J ends were trimmed by 3 bases and 2 bases, with 18 bases remaining between them. The V gene's germline CDR1 is ENHRY and CDR2 SYGVKD. The CDR3 spans 17 residues. CDR3 coding DNA: TGTGCCATCAGTGATATTTCGATTGACAGTATCACAGATACGCAGTATTTT. Translating it yields CAISDISIDSITDTQYF.

This rearrangement joins TRBV7-6 to TRBJ1-1, with TRBD1 identical over 7 bases. V shed 5 bases and J 0 bases; nucleotides not matched to a gene: 6. The CDR3 extends over 15 amino acids. CDR1 is SGHVS and CDR2 is FNYEAQ in the germline V gene. Here the CDR3 reads CASSRTTGLNTEAFF. In nucleotides, the CDR3 is TGTGCCAGCAGCCGAACGACAGGGTTGAACACTGAAGCTTTCTTT. The variable domain in full, completed from reference TRBV7-6 and TRBJ1-1, reads GAGVSQSPRYKVTKRGQDVALRCDPISGHVSLYWYRQALGQGPEFLTYFNYEAQQDKSGLPNDRFSAERPEGSISTLTIQRTEQRDSAMYRCASSRTTGLNTEAFFGQGTRLTVV.

The chain is built from TRBV7-9 and TRBJ1-4, with D unclear. The germline CDR1 and CDR2 sequences are SEHNR and FQNEAQ (reference sequence). The CDR3 covers 12 residues. V was cut by 1 base and J by 8 bases, with 5 bases left in between. This chain's CDR3 is CASSLDQEKLFF. The CDR3 DNA is TGTGCCAGCAGCTTAGACCAGGAAAAACTGTTTTTT.

V gene TRBV5-1 combines with J gene TRBJ1-5; 9 nucleotides align to TRBD1. The CDR3 consists of 15 residues. J gave up 2 bases and V 3 bases, and 3 bases lay outside the gene matches. CDR1 is SGHRS, CDR2 YFSETQ, per germline. The CDR3 is CASSSTGGGNQPQHF. The DNA of the CDR3 is TGCGCCAGCAGCTCGACAGGGGGTGGCAATCAGCCCCAGCATTTT.

This chain uses TRBV13 with TRBJ1-3; D gene unclear. The germline V gene encodes CDR1 PRHDT and CDR2 FYEKMQ (reference sequence). Trimming stripped 5 bases from V and 4 bases from J, with 9 bases between. CDR3 length equals 13 residues. Here the CDR3 DNA reads TGTGCCAGCAGCCAGACGGGGGGAAACACCATATATTTT. This translates into CASSQTGGNTIYF.

The chain has TRBV6-5 and TRBJ2-2, with TRBD1 matching 7 bases. Germline V CDR1 and CDR2: MNHEY, SVGAGI. The ends lost 0 bases at V and 4 bases at J; junction bases unmatched: 2. This CDR3 contains 15 residues. The CDR3 region is CASSYSGGLTGELFF. As DNA, the CDR3 is TGTGCCAGCAGTTACTCAGGGGGCCTCACCGGGGAGCTGTTTTTT.

The V gene is TRBV5-1, the J gene TRBJ2-2, with D tentatively TRBD2 (6 bases). Trimming took 3 bases from V and 0 from J, leaving 12 bases between them. In germline, CDR1 is SGHRS, CDR2 YFSETQ. The CDR3 totals 16 residues. The CDR3 loop is CASSSEGTANTGELFF. For the CDR3, the DNA is TGCGCCAGCAGCTCGGAAGGGACTGCGAACACCGGGGAGCTGTTTTTT.

This clone has a handful of counts. The V call is TRBV6-1, the J call TRBJ1-3; tentative D call: TRBD1 (6 bases). The V gene's germline CDR1 is MNHNS and CDR2 SASEGT. V lost 4 bases and J lost 4, with 14 bases in between. This CDR3 is 15 amino acids long. This CDR3 reads CASSVVQGSGNTIYF. The CDR3 DNA reads TGTGCCAGCAGTGTGGTACAGGGATCCGGAAACACCATATATTTT.

This chain joins TRBV29-1 and TRBJ1-2, with D possibly matching TRBD1 (6 bases). Per the germline V gene, CDR1 is SQVTM and CDR2 is ANQGSEA. V lost 7 bases and J lost 2, with 26 bases in between. The CDR3 spans 17 residues. The CDR3 coding sequence is TGCAGCGCCGCTCGGCAGGGGCCTCGCTGGGTGAACTATGGCTACACCTTC. It translates to CSAARQGPRWVNYGYTF.

The chain carries TRBV4-1 and TRBJ1-2, with D unclear. V lost 0 bases, J lost 6 bases, and 17 bases lay in between. Per germline, CDR1 MGHRA and CDR2 YSYEKL. The CDR3 is made up of 16 amino acids. Written as DNA, the CDR3 is TGCGCCAGCAGCCAAGAATCGCTGTACACCCCACATGGCTACACCTTC. This gives the protein CASSQESLYTPHGYTF.

The chain joins TRBV19 to TRBJ1-5, with TRBD1 matching 7 bases. Trimming at V came to 1 base and at J to 1 base, leaving 4 bases not matched to a gene. The CDR3 covers 16 residues. Per germline, CDR1 LNHDA and CDR2 SQIVND (reference sequence). The CDR3 loop reads CASSIVGRGSNQPQHF. CDR3 nucleotides: TGTGCCAGTAGTATAGTTGGCAGGGGGAGCAATCAGCCCCAGCATTTT.

This sequence joins TRBV6-5 and TRBJ2-7; 7 bases line up with TRBD1. CDR3 size: 14 residues. Germline assignment: CDR1 MNHEY and CDR2 SVGAGI. J gave up 1 base and V 6 bases, and 6 bases lay outside the gene matches. CDR3: CASREPGQSYEQYF. CDR3 nucleotide sequence: TGTGCCAGCAGGGAACCGGGACAGTCCTACGAGCAGTACTTC.

The gene calls are TRBV6-4 and TRBJ1-1; D might be TRBD1 (5 bases). V lost 4 bases to trimming and J lost 4 bases, with 16 bases between them. The CDR3 loop spans 15 amino acids. The V gene's germline CDR1 is MRHNA and CDR2 SNTAGT. CDR3 sequence: CASSVSRGVGTEAFF. In DNA form, the CDR3 reads TGTGCCAGCAGTGTATCGCGGGGGGTCGGCACTGAAGCTTTCTTT.

The chain's CDR3 is CASSSDRGDSPLHF. In nucleotides, the CDR3 is TGTGCCAGCAGCTCTGACAGGGGGGATTCACCCCTCCACTTT. The rearrangement links TRBV7-2 to TRBJ1-6; 9 positions agree with TRBD1. This CDR3 is 14 amino acids long. Germline-derived CDR1 and CDR2 are SGHTA and FQGNSA. The V segment lost 4 bases and the J segment 8 bases; nucleotides outside the gene matches: 3. Drawing the rest from reference TRBV7-2 and TRBJ1-6, the complete variable domain is GAGVSQSPSNKVTEKGKDVELRCDPISGHTALYWYRQSLGQGLEFLIYFQGNSAPDKSGLPSDRFSAERTGGSVSTLTIQRTQQEDSAVYLCASSSDRGDSPLHFGNGTRLTVT.

This clone was seen a single time. The chain recombines TRBV9 with TRBJ1-2; TRBD1 might be the D (5 bases). V was clipped by 3 bases and J by 4 bases, with 10 bases between them. The CDR3 loop spans 13 amino acids. Germline assignment: CDR1 SGDLS and CDR2 YYNGEE. This chain's CDR3 is CASSAGESYGYTF. CDR3 coding DNA: TGTGCCAGCAGCGCGGGGGAGAGCTATGGCTACACCTTC.

The chain couples TRBV7-8 to TRBJ1-6; TRBD1 matches at 7 bases. J gave up 6 bases and V 2 bases, and 4 bases lay outside the gene matches. Germline-derived CDR1 and CDR2 are SGHVS and FQNEAQ. CDR3 size: 15 residues. CDR3 sequence reads: CASSLQGQSNSPLHF. CDR3 nucleotides: TGTGCCAGCAGCTTACAGGGACAGAGTAATTCACCCCTCCACTTT.

The V call is TRBV5-4, the J call TRBJ1-1, with no clear D. CDR1 is SGHNT and CDR2 is YYREEE in the germline V gene (reference sequence). The CDR3 covers 14 residues. Trimming shortened V by 4 bases and J by 0 bases, and 10 bases separated the two germline ends. CDR3 protein: CASSQGGMNTEAFF. The CDR3 DNA reads as TGTGCCAGCAGCCAAGGCGGGATGAACACTGAAGCTTTCTTT.

The chain uses TRBV27 and TRBJ1-6; D possibly corresponds to TRBD1 (6 bases). Deletions cut 4 bases from V and 9 bases from J, with 16 bases between. CDR3 length: 15 residues. The germline V gene has CDR1 MNHEY and CDR2 SMNVEV (reference sequence). In DNA form, the CDR3 reads TGTGCCAGCAGTTCATCAGGGGCGTCTTTTTCACCCCTCCACTTT. It specifies CASSSSGASFSPLHF.

The J gene is TRBJ1-5, the V gene TRBV2, with a weak D call TRBD1 (5 bases). The CDR3 is made up of 14 amino acids. V was pared by 8 bases and J by 2 bases, with 13 bases between. Germline V gene data show CDR1 as SNHLY and CDR2 as FYNNEI. CDR3 sequence: CASAGGLGNQPQHF. Here the CDR3 DNA reads TGTGCCAGCGCCGGGGGTCTTGGCAATCAGCCCCAGCATTTT.

The CDR3 nucleotides read TGTGCCAGCAGCGACGATTGGACAGGGGACTTCTACACCTTC. Amino acids: CASSDDWTGDFYTF. V and J are TRBV2 and TRBJ1-2, with 9 bases identical to TRBD1. Losses at the gene ends were 6 bases for V and 10 bases for J; bases not matched to a gene: 12. Germline assignment: CDR1 SNHLY and CDR2 FYNNEI. The length of the CDR3 is 14 residues.

The chain uses TRBV25-1 and TRBJ1-1; a possible D gene is TRBD1 (5 bases). Trimming removed 4 bases at V and 10 bases at J, with 7 bases between. CDR1 and CDR2 (germline): MGHDK, SYGVNS. The CDR3 covers 10 residues. The CDR3 is CASSGGGAFF. CDR3 coding DNA: TGTGCCAGCAGTGGGGGGGGAGCTTTCTTT.

The chain joins TRBV6-5 to TRBJ2-3; a weak D match, TRBD2 (6 bases). Germline V gene data show CDR1 as MNHEY and CDR2 as SVGAGI. The length of the CDR3 is 13 residues. V gave up 7 bases and J gave up 6 bases, with 14 bases separating them. CDR3 sequence reads: CASIRDSLDTQYF. CDR3 bases: TGTGCCAGCATACGGGACTCCTTGGATACGCAGTATTTT.

The J gene is TRBJ2-7, the V gene TRBV11-2; 7 bases match TRBD1. Trimming at V came to 5 bases and at J to 2 bases, leaving 3 bases not matched to a gene. The CDR3 loop spans 13 amino acids. CDR1 is SGHAT and CDR2 is FQNNGV in the germline V gene. This chain's CDR3 is CASSPGQPYEQYF. The CDR3 region has the DNA TGTGCCAGCAGCCCGGGACAGCCCTACGAGCAGTACTTC.

In nucleotides, the CDR3 is TGTGCCAGCTCACTTCCAACAGGGACCGCTGGAAACACCATATATTTT. Translated, it gives CASSLPTGTAGNTIYF. This sequence joins TRBV18 and TRBJ1-3, with D maybe TRBD1 (6 bases). CDR1 is KGHSH, CDR2 LQKENI, per germline. Between the trimmed V and J ends, which lost 4 bases and 2 bases, there was a span of 15 bases. This CDR3 comprises 16 residues.

This sequence joins TRBV18 and TRBJ2-7; 7 bases fit TRBD1. V shed 0 bases and J 7 bases; nucleotides not matched to a gene: 6. The CDR3 runs to 14 residues. Germline V gene data show CDR1 as KGHSH and CDR2 as LQKENI. The CDR3 DNA reads TGTGCCAGCTCACCACCAGGGGGCTTAGTTGAGCAGTACTTC. Translated, it gives CASSPPGGLVEQYF. Drawing the rest from reference TRBV18 and TRBJ2-7, the complete variable domain is NAGVMQNPRHLVRRRGQEARLRCSPMKGHSHVYWYRQLPEEGLKFMVYLQKENIIDESGMPKERFSAEFPKEGPSILRIQQVVRGDSAAYFCASSPPGGLVEQYFGPGTRLTVT.

The chain links TRBV9 to TRBJ1-1; tentative D call: TRBD1 (5 bases). The V and J ends lost 4 bases and 3 bases respectively, with 13 bases between them. The CDR3 contains 14 residues. Looked up from germline, CDR1 is SGDLS and CDR2 is YYNGEE. This CDR3 reads CASSRSDTYTEAFF. CDR3 nucleotides: TGTGCCAGCAGCCGCTCGGACACCTACACTGAAGCTTTCTTT.